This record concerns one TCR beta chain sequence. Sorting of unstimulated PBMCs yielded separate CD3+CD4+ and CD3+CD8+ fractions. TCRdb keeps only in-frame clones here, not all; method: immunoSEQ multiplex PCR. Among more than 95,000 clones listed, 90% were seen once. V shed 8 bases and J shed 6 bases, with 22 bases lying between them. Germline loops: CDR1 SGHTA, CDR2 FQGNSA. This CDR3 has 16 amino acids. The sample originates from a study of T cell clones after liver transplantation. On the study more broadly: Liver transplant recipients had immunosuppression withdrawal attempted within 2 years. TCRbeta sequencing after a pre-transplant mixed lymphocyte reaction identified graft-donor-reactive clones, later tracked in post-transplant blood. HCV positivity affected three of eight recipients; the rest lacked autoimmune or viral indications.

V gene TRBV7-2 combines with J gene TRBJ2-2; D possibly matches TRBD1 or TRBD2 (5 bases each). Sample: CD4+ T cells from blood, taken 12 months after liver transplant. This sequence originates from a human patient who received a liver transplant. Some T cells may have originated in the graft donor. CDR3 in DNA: TGTGCCAGCCGCAGGGCAGGAGCAGAGGGAGCCGGGGAGCTGTTTTTT. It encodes CASRRAGAEGAGELFF.